The 29 T cell receptor beta chains below all came from one sample that was sequenced in a study of cytomegalovirus exposure and HLA in healthy donors. Profiled with immunoSEQ multiplex PCR; TCRdb holds only in-frame clones, not every one. Counted here are 150,000 to 200,000 clones, about 82% occurring once; the ten biggest clones make up about 1.5%. The sample was PBMCs. The receptor set was obtained from a woman aged 18-30 years in good health and CMV-seronegative.

The chain joins TRBV19 to TRBJ1-4, with a tentative D call TRBD1 (6 bases). The CDR3 consists of 15 residues. Germline CDR1 and CDR2: LNHDA and SQIVND (reference sequence). V lost 3 bases to trimming and J lost 8 bases, with 16 bases between them. CDR3 amino acids: CASSIGDTRQEKLFF. DNA of the CDR3: TGTGCCAGTAGTATCGGGGACACCAGGCAGGAAAAACTGTTTTTT. Full variable domain (remainder filled in from reference TRBV19 and TRBJ1-4): DGGITQSPKYLFRKEGQNVTLSCEQNLNHDAMYWYRQDPGQGLRLIYYSQIVNDFQKGDIAEGYSVSREKKESFPLTVTSAQKNPTAFYLCASSIGDTRQEKLFFGSGTQLSVL.

The chain couples TRBV30 to TRBJ1-3; D remains ambiguous. Germline V lookup: CDR1 GTSNPN, CDR2 SVGIG (reference sequence). The germline V and J ends were trimmed by 2 bases and 8 bases, with 10 bases remaining between them. The CDR3 length is 12 residues. The chain's CDR3 is CAWSSGVDTIYF. DNA of the CDR3: TGTGCCTGGAGTTCAGGCGTAGACACCATATATTTT.

Remarks on this clone: The sample holds other DNA sequences that translate to the same CDR3. V usage is TRBV6-4 and J usage is TRBJ2-1; 11 bases map to TRBD2. This CDR3 is 15 amino acids long. Germline V CDR1 and CDR2: MRHNA, SNTAGT. V trimming: 4 bases; J trimming: 3 bases; junction bases outside the gene matches: 2. In DNA, the CDR3 is TGTGCCAGCAGTGGAACTAGCGGGGGCTACAATGAGCAGTTCTTC. As protein: CASSGTSGGYNEQFF.

The chain has TRBV6-4 and TRBJ1-1; a weak D match, TRBD1 (5 bases). This CDR3 spans 16 amino acids. Deletions cut 2 bases from V and 4 bases from J, with 17 bases between. Per the germline V gene, CDR1 is MRHNA and CDR2 is SNTAGT. CDR3 nucleotides: TGTGCCAGCAGTGACCGGCGACAGAATTTAGCCACTGAAGCTTTCTTT. It codes for CASSDRRQNLATEAFF.

This clone was recorded only once. The chain uses TRBV11-2 and TRBJ2-1; D is perhaps TRBD2 (5 bases). Germline lookup yields CDR1 SGHAT and CDR2 FQNNGV. Trimming shortened V by 5 bases and J by 3 bases, and 14 bases separated the two germline ends. CDR3 length: 15 amino acids. CDR3: CASSLIERDYNEQFF. The CDR3 nucleotides are TGTGCCAGCAGCCTCATAGAGAGGGACTACAATGAGCAGTTCTTC.

V and J are TRBV5-4 and TRBJ2-5; 8 bases match TRBD2. Germline V gives CDR1 SGHNT, CDR2 YYREEE (reference sequence). The CDR3 loop spans 14 amino acids. Trimming took 4 bases from V and 7 from J; bases not matched to a gene: 9. The CDR3 reads CASSVAGSRGTQYF. The CDR3 DNA reads TGTGCCAGCAGCGTAGCGGGGTCCCGCGGGACCCAGTACTTC.

The chain uses TRBV5-1 and TRBJ2-7, with 7 bases identical to TRBD1. Losses at the gene ends were 3 bases for V and 4 bases for J; bases not matched to a gene: 1. The CDR3 runs 12 residues. Germline CDR1 reads SGHRS; CDR2 reads YFSETQ. The CDR3 is CASSSTGYEQYF. The CDR3 region has the DNA TGCGCCAGCAGCTCGACAGGGTACGAGCAGTACTTC.

The chain links TRBV7-3 to TRBJ1-4; the match to TRBD1 covers 9 bases. Germline V gene sequence: CDR1 SGHTA, CDR2 FQGTGA. The CDR3 totals 16 residues. J lost 4 bases, V lost 1 base, and 4 bases had no gene match. In DNA form, the CDR3 reads TGTGCCAGCAGCTTAATACAGGGGGCTTTTAATGAAAAACTGTTTTTT. Translated: CASSLIQGAFNEKLFF.

The chain employs TRBV23-1 and TRBJ1-2; 11 bases fit TRBD1. TRBV23-1 is an ORF for which the function is uncertain. V was pared by 4 bases and J by 2 bases, with 12 bases of the junction left unmatched. The CDR3 is 18 amino acids. In DNA form, the CDR3 reads TGCGCCAGCAGTCCCCCGGCGGTAGGACAGGGGGCAAACTATGGCTACACCTTC. Translating gives CASSPPAVGQGANYGYTF.

The chain uses TRBV19 and TRBJ1-1, with D possibly being TRBD1 (5 bases). Germline assignment: CDR1 LNHDA and CDR2 SQIVND (reference sequence). V was cut by 3 bases and J by 7 bases, with 9 bases left in between. The length of the CDR3 is 12 residues. CDR3: CASSIGGNEAFF. The CDR3 region has the DNA TGTGCCAGTAGTATCGGGGGGAATGAAGCTTTCTTT. The entire variable domain, with the rest obtained from reference TRBV19 and TRBJ1-1, is as follows: DGGITQSPKYLFRKEGQNVTLSCEQNLNHDAMYWYRQDPGQGLRLIYYSQIVNDFQKGDIAEGYSVSREKKESFPLTVTSAQKNPTAFYLCASSIGGNEAFFGQGTRLTVV.

Remarks on this clone: Other DNA sequences in the same sample also yield this CDR3. The chain recombines TRBV11-2 with TRBJ1-2; D not resolved. The CDR3 has 15 amino acids. Trimming shortened V by 0 bases and J by 4 bases, and 12 bases separated the two germline ends. Germline assignment: CDR1 SGHAT and CDR2 FQNNGV. Here the CDR3 DNA reads TGTGCCAGCAGCTTAGAGCCAGGTTCCCTCTATGGCTACACCTTC. Residues: CASSLEPGSLYGYTF.

The CDR3 DNA reads as TGTGCCAGCAGTCCAGGGTCTGGGGCCAACGTCCTGACTTTC. Its translation is CASSPGSGANVLTF. The rearrangement links TRBV6-5 to TRBJ2-6; weak D call: TRBD1 (5 bases). The germline V gene encodes CDR1 MNHEY and CDR2 SVGAGI. V shed 5 bases and J shed 1 base, with 6 bases lying between them. The CDR3 covers 14 residues.

The count of this clone is one. CDR3 sequence: CASSGTGTYEQYF. CDR3 DNA: TGTGCCAGTAGTGGTACAGGTACCTACGAGCAGTACTTC. The chain couples TRBV19 to TRBJ2-7, with D possibly being TRBD1 (5 bases). The germline V gene has CDR1 LNHDA and CDR2 SQIVND (reference sequence). The V and J ends lost 5 bases and 2 bases respectively, with 10 bases between them. The CDR3 extends over 13 amino acids.

The chain uses TRBV19 and TRBJ2-7, with 9 bases that match TRBD1. With 6 bases clipped from V and 1 base from J, the junction kept 10 bases outside the gene matches. CDR1 is LNHDA and CDR2 is SQIVND in the germline V gene (reference sequence). The CDR3 extends over 16 amino acids. The CDR3 here is CASSDKRGTGSYEQYF. CDR3 sequence (DNA): TGTGCCAGTAGCGACAAGAGAGGGACAGGGTCCTACGAGCAGTACTTC.

The chain couples TRBV4-1 to TRBJ1-2; D unresolved. The CDR3 totals 17 residues. Trimming took off 4 bases at V and 4 bases at J, with 22 bases between the two ends. The germline CDR1 and CDR2 sequences are MGHRA and YSYEKL. In DNA, the CDR3 is TGCGCCAGCAGCCCTACAAGCCTTGGCCGGGAGGCCTATGGCTACACCTTC. Its protein is CASSPTSLGREAYGYTF.

This clone was recorded once. The chain recombines TRBV27 with TRBJ2-2, with D tentatively TRBD1 (6 bases). Trimming left V 5 bases short and J 6 bases short, with 7 bases between. Germline assignment: CDR1 MNHEY and CDR2 SMNVEV (reference sequence). The CDR3 length is 12 residues. Here the CDR3 DNA reads TGTGCCAGCAGTCAGGGGTCCGGGGAGCTGTTTTTT. As protein: CASSQGSGELFF.

The V gene is TRBV5-4, the J gene TRBJ2-5, with 7 bases identical to TRBD2. This CDR3 has 16 amino acids. Losses at the gene ends were 3 bases for V and 5 bases for J; bases not matched to a gene: 13. Per the germline V gene, CDR1 is SGHNT and CDR2 is YYREEE (reference sequence). CDR3 DNA sequence: TGTGCCAGCAGCTCTCCCGATGCGGGGGAATGGGAGACCCAGTACTTC. Protein: CASSSPDAGEWETQYF. Full variable domain (rest looked up from reference TRBV5-4 and TRBJ2-5): ETGVTQSPTHLIKTRGQQVTLRCSSQSGHNTVSWYQQALGQGPQFIFQYYREEENGRGNFPPRFSGLQFPNYSSELNVNALELDDSALYLCASSSPDAGEWETQYFGPGTRLLVL.

V gene TRBV6-1 combines with J gene TRBJ1-3; D gene uncertain. Germline-derived CDR1 and CDR2 are MNHNS and SASEGT. CDR3 length: 14 amino acids. V lost 2 bases and J lost 2, with 7 bases in between. CDR3 nucleotides: TGTGCCAGCAGTGAATCCGTTCCTGGAAACACCATATATTTT. This encodes CASSESVPGNTIYF.

This chain joins TRBV29-1 and TRBJ2-3; D ambiguous. V was clipped by 3 bases and J by 4 bases, with 8 bases between them. Germline CDR1 is SQVTM and CDR2 is ANQGSEA. The CDR3 is 12 residues long. The chain's CDR3 is CSVDAGSDTQYF. CDR3 DNA: TGCAGCGTTGATGCTGGCTCAGATACGCAGTATTTT.

The chain recombines TRBV5-1 with TRBJ1-4; TRBD1 matches 7 bases. The CDR3 is 14 residues long. V lost 4 bases and J lost 4; bases outside the gene matches: 4. Per the germline V gene, CDR1 is SGHRS and CDR2 is YFSETQ. The DNA of the CDR3 is TGCGCCAGCAGCCAGACAGGGTTTAATGAAAAACTGTTTTTT. Protein product: CASSQTGFNEKLFF. The full variable domain, its missing parts supplied by reference TRBV5-1 and TRBJ1-4, is KAGVTQTPRYLIKTRGQQVTLSCSPISGHRSVSWYQQTPGQGLQFLFEYFSETQRNKGNFPGRFSGRQFSNSRSEMNVSTLELGDSALYLCASSQTGFNEKLFFGSGTQLSVL.

The rearrangement uses TRBV12-5 and TRBJ1-2, with unresolved D. The length of the CDR3 is 14 residues. The V end lost 7 bases, the J end lost 0 bases, and 12 bases lay between the germline ends. Germline CDR1 reads LGHNT; CDR2 reads FRNRAP. In DNA form, the CDR3 reads TGTGCTAGTGCCGGGAGCGGGACTAACTATGGCTACACCTTC. Protein product: CASAGSGTNYGYTF.

The chain has TRBV7-6 and TRBJ2-1; a possible D gene is TRBD2 (6 bases). CDR3 length: 16 residues. Trimming stripped 5 bases from V and 3 bases from J, with 17 bases between. Germline loops: CDR1 SGHVS, CDR2 FNYEAQ. The CDR3 DNA follows: TGTGCCAGCAGCCCCGCCTCTGCGGGAAGCTACAATGAGCAGTTCTTC. This codes for CASSPASAGSYNEQFF.

The chain links TRBV14 to TRBJ2-7; no clear D. The V gene lost 0 bases and the J gene lost 2 bases, with 8 bases spanning the gap. There are 14 residues in the CDR3. CDR1 is SGHDN and CDR2 is FVKESK in the germline V gene. The CDR3 protein is CASSQEERAYEQYF. DNA for the CDR3: TGTGCCAGCAGCCAAGAGGAGAGAGCCTACGAGCAGTACTTC. Looking up the rest from reference TRBV14 and TRBJ2-7 gives the full variable domain: EAGVTQFPSHSVIEKGQTVTLRCDPISGHDNLYWYRRVMGKEIKFLLHFVKESKQDESGMPNNRFLAERTGGTYSTLKVQPAELEDSGVYFCASSQEERAYEQYFGPGTRLTVT.

V gene TRBV11-2 combines with J gene TRBJ2-2, with a weak D call TRBD2 (6 bases). Germline values: CDR1 SGHAT, CDR2 FQNNGV. The CDR3 sequence is 16 residues long. Trimming took 8 bases from V and 1 from J, leaving 17 bases between them. The CDR3 reads CASVWGWGGNTGELFF. The CDR3 DNA reads TGTGCCAGCGTCTGGGGTTGGGGAGGGAACACCGGGGAGCTGTTTTTT.

V usage is TRBV5-4 and J usage is TRBJ2-1; perhaps TRBD1 as D (6 bases). The CDR3 is made up of 15 amino acids. In germline, CDR1 is SGHNT, CDR2 YYREEE (reference sequence). The V end lost 3 bases, the J end lost 6 bases, and 16 bases lay between the germline ends. The CDR3 sequence is CASSWGQAGLNEQFF. CDR3 bases: TGTGCCAGCAGCTGGGGGCAGGCAGGGCTCAATGAGCAGTTCTTC.

The chain has TRBV30 and TRBJ1-2; D remains unclear. The CDR3 extends over 12 amino acids. Deletions cut 4 bases from V and 6 bases from J, with 12 bases between. Germline assignment: CDR1 GTSNPN and CDR2 SVGIG (reference sequence). CDR3 sequence: CAWNFLLDGYTF. The DNA for the CDR3 is TGTGCCTGGAACTTCCTCCTGGATGGCTACACCTTC.

The CDR3 DNA is TGTGCCAGCAGTTATAAGCGGGTCGGGACTGAAGCTTTCTTT. Protein sequence: CASSYKRVGTEAFF. The chain links TRBV6-5 to TRBJ1-1; D not certain. Per the germline V gene, CDR1 is MNHEY and CDR2 is SVGAGI. V was pared by 3 bases and J by 5 bases, with 13 bases between. CDR3 length: 14 residues.

This rearrangement joins TRBV2 to TRBJ1-3; tentative D call: TRBD1 (5 bases). CDR3 length: 13 amino acids. Germline assignment: CDR1 SNHLY and CDR2 FYNNEI. The V end was cut by 7 bases, the J end by 3 bases, with 10 bases between. This CDR3 reads CASILGGGNTIYF. The CDR3 bases are TGTGCCAGCATTCTCGGGGGTGGAAACACCATATATTTT. Based on the CDR3 plus reference TRBV2 and TRBJ1-3, the full variable domain is EPEVTQTPSHQVTQMGQEVILRCVPISNHLYFYWYRQILGQKVEFLVSFYNNEISEKSEIFDDQFSVERPDGSNFTLKIRSTKLEDSAMYFCASILGGGNTIYFGEGSWLTVV.

The V and J genes are TRBV5-4 and TRBJ2-5; 7 nucleotides align to TRBD2. CDR1 is SGHNT and CDR2 is YYREEE in the germline V gene (reference sequence). V shed 3 bases and J 0 bases; nucleotides not matched to a gene: 2. This CDR3 has 14 residues. CDR3 bases: TGTGCCAGCAGCTCGGGGGGTTACCAAGAGACCCAGTACTTC. Translation gives CASSSGGYQETQYF.